This T cell receptor beta chain was recovered during a study of OX40 agonist ivuxolimab in advanced cancers. Points from the study as a whole: Partly responding patients at 0.1-3.0 mg/kg showed some of the smallest clonal expansion.

The CDR3 contains 13 residues. Germline lookup yields CDR1 SSHAT and CDR2 FNYEAQ (reference sequence). V gave up 2 bases and J gave up 1 base, with 6 bases separating them. Produced via immunoSEQ multiplex PCR; TCRdb's table is partial and in-frame only. The table lists more than 30,000 clones, approximately 89% of them singletons. This clone has a single count. The antigen remains unidentified. Source: CD4+ or CD8+ T cells sorted from blood, taken in a trial of the OX40 agonist ivuxolimab. The TCR was taken from an adult with an advanced solid tumor such as melanoma, head and neck, liver or kidney cancer. The V call is TRBV7-7, the J call TRBJ2-7; perhaps TRBD2 as D (5 bases). CDR3 nucleotides: TGTGCCAGCAGCTTACGGGATTCCTACGAGCAGTACTTC. Translation: CASSLRDSYEQYF.